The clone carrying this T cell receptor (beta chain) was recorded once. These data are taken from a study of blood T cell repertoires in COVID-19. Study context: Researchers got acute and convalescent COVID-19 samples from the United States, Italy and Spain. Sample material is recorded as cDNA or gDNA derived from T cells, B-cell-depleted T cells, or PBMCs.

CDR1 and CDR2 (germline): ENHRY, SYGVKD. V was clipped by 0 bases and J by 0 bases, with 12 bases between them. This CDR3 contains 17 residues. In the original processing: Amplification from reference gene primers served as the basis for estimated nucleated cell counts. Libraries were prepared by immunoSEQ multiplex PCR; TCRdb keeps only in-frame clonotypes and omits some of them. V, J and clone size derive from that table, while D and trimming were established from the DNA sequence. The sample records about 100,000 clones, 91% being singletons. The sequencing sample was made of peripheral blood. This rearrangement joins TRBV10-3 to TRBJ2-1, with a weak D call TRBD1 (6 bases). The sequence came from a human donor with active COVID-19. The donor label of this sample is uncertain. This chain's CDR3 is CAISESMDSSSYNEQFF. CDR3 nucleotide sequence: TGTGCCATCAGTGAGTCTATGGACAGCAGCTCCTACAATGAGCAGTTCTTC.